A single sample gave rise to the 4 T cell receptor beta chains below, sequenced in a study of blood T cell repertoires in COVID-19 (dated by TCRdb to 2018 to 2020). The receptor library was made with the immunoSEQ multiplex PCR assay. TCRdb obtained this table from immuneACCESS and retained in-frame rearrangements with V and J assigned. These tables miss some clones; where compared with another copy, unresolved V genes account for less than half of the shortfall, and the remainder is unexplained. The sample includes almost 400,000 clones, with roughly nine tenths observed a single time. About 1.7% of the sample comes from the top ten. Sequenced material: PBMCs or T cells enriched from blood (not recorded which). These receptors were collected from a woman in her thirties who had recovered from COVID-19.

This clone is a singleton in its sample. DNA for the CDR3: TGTGCCAGCTCCCGCGGGACTCGAACAACTGAAGCTTTCTTT. Its translation: CASSRGTRTTEAFF. The gene calls are TRBV18 and TRBJ1-1, with D possibly matching TRBD1 (5 bases). Germline assignment: CDR1 KGHSH and CDR2 LQKENI. V was pared by 6 bases and J by 5 bases, with 16 bases between. The CDR3 has 14 amino acids.

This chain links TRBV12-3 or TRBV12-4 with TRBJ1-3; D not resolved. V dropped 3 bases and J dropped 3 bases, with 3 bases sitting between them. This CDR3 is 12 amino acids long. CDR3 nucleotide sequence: TGTGCCAGCAGTTTCGGTGGAAACACCATATATTTT. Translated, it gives CASSFGGNTIYF.

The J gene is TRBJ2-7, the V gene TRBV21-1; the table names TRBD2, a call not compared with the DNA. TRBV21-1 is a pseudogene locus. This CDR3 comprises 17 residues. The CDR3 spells CASSSRGGAGRSYEQYF. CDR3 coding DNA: TGTGCCAGCAGCTCTAGGGGGGGAGCGGGGAGAAGTTACGAGCAGTACTTC.

The CDR3 region is CASSFEGLGYYEQYF. CDR3 bases: TGTGCCAGCAGTTTCGAGGGTTTGGGATATTACGAGCAGTACTTC. The V and J genes are TRBV28 and TRBJ2-7, with a weak D call TRBD2 (5 bases). CDR1 is MDHEN, CDR2 SYDVKM, per germline. The CDR3 loop spans 15 amino acids. The V and J ends lost 3 bases and 4 bases respectively, with 16 bases between them.